This entry lists 14 T cell receptor beta chains sequenced from one sample in a study of blood T cell repertoires in COVID-19. Only in-frame clones appear in the TCRdb table, and some are missing; sequencing was by immunoSEQ multiplex PCR. The data hold some 230,000 clones, with 85% to 90% observed a single time. The specimen sequenced was PBMCs or T cells enriched from blood (not recorded which). The receptors were sampled from a woman aged 18-35 years in a cohort exposed to, infected with or recovered from COVID-19 (not recorded which).

This chain links TRBV20-1 with TRBJ1-2; TRBD1 aligns across 9 bases. CDR3 length: 11 amino acids. The V gene end was trimmed by 6 bases and the J gene end by 7 bases; junction bases not matched to a gene: 3. Germline V gene lookup returns CDR1 DFQATT and CDR2 SNEGSKA (reference sequence). CDR3 amino acids: CSAWDRAGYTF. CDR3 coding DNA: TGCAGTGCCTGGGACAGGGCTGGCTACACCTTC.

This clone has more than one count but fewer than ten. This chain uses TRBV5-4 with TRBJ2-1; 7 nucleotides align to TRBD2. Trimming removed 5 bases from V and 0 bases from J; junction bases left unmatched: 5. Germline V CDR1 and CDR2: SGHNT, YYREEE (reference sequence). The CDR3 has 15 amino acids. The CDR3 loop reads CASRPTSASYNEQFF. The CDR3 DNA reads as TGTGCCAGCAGGCCTACTAGCGCCTCCTACAATGAGCAGTTCTTC.

V and J are TRBV5-5 and TRBJ2-6, with D tentatively TRBD1 (6 bases). Per the germline V gene, CDR1 is SGHKS and CDR2 is YYEKEE (reference sequence). The V gene lost 0 bases and the J gene lost 0 bases, with 7 bases spanning the gap. The CDR3 length is 16 residues. The CDR3 protein is CASSLVGGSGANVLTF. As DNA, the CDR3 is TGTGCCAGCAGCTTGGTAGGGGGCTCTGGGGCCAACGTCCTGACTTTC.

V is TRBV11-2 and J is TRBJ2-2; D unresolved. Germline V CDR1 and CDR2: SGHAT, FQNNGV. This CDR3 is 17 amino acids long. V dropped 1 base and J dropped 5 bases, with 17 bases sitting between them. Here the CDR3 DNA reads TGTGCCAGCAGCTTAGTACGAGGAGTATTTTTGACCGGGGAGCTGTTTTTT. Translated, it gives CASSLVRGVFLTGELFF. The full variable domain, completed using reference TRBV11-2 and TRBJ2-2, is EAGVAQSPRYKIIEKRQSVAFWCNPISGHATLYWYQQILGQGPKLLIQFQNNGVVDDSQLPKDRFSAERLKGVDSTLKIQPAKLEDSAVYLCASSLVRGVFLTGELFFGEGSRLTVL.

This clone turned up a few times. J is TRBJ2-7 and V is TRBV5-1; a possible D gene is TRBD1 (6 bases). V lost 2 bases to trimming and J lost 5 bases, with 11 bases between them. Per the germline V gene, CDR1 is SGHRS and CDR2 is YFSETQ. CDR3 length: 13 residues. CDR3 residues: CASSLPRGDEQYF. The DNA for the CDR3 is TGCGCCAGCAGCTTACCCAGGGGTGACGAGCAGTACTTC. Drawing the rest from reference TRBV5-1 and TRBJ2-7, the complete variable domain is KAGVTQTPRYLIKTRGQQVTLSCSPISGHRSVSWYQQTPGQGLQFLFEYFSETQRNKGNFPGRFSGRQFSNSRSEMNVSTLELGDSALYLCASSLPRGDEQYFGPGTRLTVT.

This clone was found once. Germline and junction disagree at one end, which may indicate a read error. The CDR3 here is CASSSDRGRPWIF. CDR3 nucleotides: TGTGCCAGCAGTTCGGACAGGGGGAGGCCATGGATCTTC. J is TRBJ2-1 and V is TRBV6-5; 10 bases fit TRBD1. CDR1 and CDR2 (germline): MNHEY, SVGAGI. This CDR3 region has 13 residues.

The CDR3 DNA sequence: TGTGCCAGCAACGAGCAGGGGATGCACGAGCAGTACTTC. Amino acid sequence: CASNEQGMHEQYF. The chain is built from TRBV2 and TRBJ2-7, with D possibly TRBD1 on 6 matching bases. CDR1 is SNHLY and CDR2 is FYNNEI in the germline V gene. V was pared by 7 bases and J by 5 bases, with 15 bases between. The length of the CDR3 is 13 residues.

The chain carries TRBV9 and TRBJ1-2; TRBD1 matches at 7 bases. This CDR3 has 13 amino acids. The germline V gene encodes CDR1 SGDLS and CDR2 YYNGEE. J was trimmed by 6 bases and V by 3 bases; bases with no gene match: 5. Here the CDR3 DNA reads TGTGCCAGCAGCGGACAGGGAGGACATGGCTACACCTTC. It is translated as CASSGQGGHGYTF.

The chain links TRBV2 to TRBJ1-1, with D possibly TRBD1 on 5 matching bases. V was shortened by 4 bases and J by 2 bases, with 8 bases between the two germline ends. The CDR3 extends over 13 amino acids. Germline-derived CDR1 and CDR2 are SNHLY and FYNNEI. The CDR3 here is CASSVGLNTEAFF. DNA for the CDR3: TGTGCCAGCAGTGTGGGGCTTAACACTGAAGCTTTCTTT.

The chain links TRBV19 to TRBJ1-3; the match to TRBD1 covers 8 bases. The CDR3 length is 16 residues. V shed 5 bases and J 0 bases; nucleotides not matched to a gene: 6. Germline assignment: CDR1 LNHDA and CDR2 SQIVND (reference sequence). CDR3 region: CASSPRTGISGNTIYF. DNA of the CDR3: TGTGCCAGTAGTCCCCGGACAGGGATCTCTGGAAACACCATATATTTT.

The rearrangement links TRBV11-2 to TRBJ2-1; 10 bases agree with TRBD2. Germline trimming cut 7 bases from V and 3 bases from J; bases unmatched to any gene: 12. The CDR3 is 17 amino acids. Germline CDR1 reads SGHAT; CDR2 reads FQNNGV. CDR3 coding DNA: TGTGCCAGCATGGCACTAGCGGGGTCTCGATACTACAATGAGCAGTTCTTC. Protein sequence: CASMALAGSRYYNEQFF.

The V gene is TRBV6-5, the J gene TRBJ1-5; D might be TRBD1 (6 bases). V lost 11 bases and J 4 bases, leaving 12 bases between the germline ends. Germline loops: CDR1 MNHEY, CDR2 SVGAGI. CDR3 length equals 12 residues. The DNA for the CDR3 is TGTGCCGGGGGGGGCGGGAATCAGCCCCAGCATTTT. Its protein product is CAGGGGNQPQHF.

This chain uses TRBV7-6 with TRBJ2-7; 10 bases agree with TRBD2. The CDR3 length is 17 residues. Germline-derived CDR1 and CDR2 are SGHVS and FNYEAQ. The V segment lost 5 bases and the J segment 3 bases; nucleotides outside the gene matches: 13. The CDR3 spells CASSRAPSGSVYYEQYF. In DNA, the CDR3 is TGTGCCAGCAGCCGCGCTCCTAGCGGGAGTGTGTACTACGAGCAGTACTTC.

This clone occurred once. The rearrangement uses TRBV9 and TRBJ2-5, with D uncertain. This CDR3 has 14 amino acids. The germline V and J ends were trimmed by 0 bases and 2 bases, with 8 bases remaining between them. CDR1 and CDR2 from the germline V gene are SGDLS and YYNGEE. CDR3 residues: CASSVGTDQETQYF. CDR3 nucleotides: TGTGCCAGCAGCGTAGGTACAGATCAAGAGACCCAGTACTTC. The variable domain in full, completed from reference TRBV9 and TRBJ2-5, reads DSGVTQTPKHLITATGQRVTLRCSPRSGDLSVYWYQQSLDQGLQFLIQYYNGEERAKGNILERFSAQQFPDLHSELNLSSLELGDSALYFCASSVGTDQETQYFGPGTRLLVL.